Below are 5 T cell receptor beta chains sequenced from a single sample in a study of CD8 T cells in Susac syndrome. Random hexamers were used to reverse transcribe an amount of roughly 0.5 to 1 ug RNA. From the immunoSEQ multiplex PCR reads, TCRdb called clonotypes with MiXCR, one entry per CDR3 protein. The sample includes fewer than 350,000 distinct CDR3 sequences, 92% of them seen just once. Sequencing was done on a sample of CD4+ T cells from PBMCs. These receptors originate from a human donor with multiple sclerosis.

This clonotype was seen more than once but under ten times. This chain connects TRBV7-2 to TRBJ1-5; unclear D gene. V lost 9 bases, J lost 3 bases, and 9 bases lay in between. The V gene's germline CDR1 is SGHTA and CDR2 FQGNSA. The CDR3 has 12 residues. The CDR3 sequence is CASSLVNQPQHF. The CDR3, as DNA: TGTGCCAGTAGTTTGGTCAATCAGCCCCAGCATTTT.

Of note for this clonotype: An end of the junction does not agree with germline; a read error may underlie this. J is TRBJ2-7 and V is TRBV19, with 9 positions matching TRBD2. The V gene's germline CDR1 is LNHDA and CDR2 SQIVND (reference sequence). This CDR3 comprises 14 residues. The CDR3 reads CASSTSSGMYGQYF. CDR3 nucleotides: TGTGCCAGTAGCACGTCTAGCGGGATGTACGGGCAGTACTTC.

Here the CDR3 reads CSAVSGRGTYEQYF. In DNA, the CDR3 is TGCAGCGCCGTTTCAGGGCGGGGCACCTACGAGCAGTACTTC. The chain employs TRBV29-1 and TRBJ2-7, with a weak D call TRBD2 (6 bases). Trimming stripped 7 bases from V and 2 bases from J, with 18 bases between. The germline V gene encodes CDR1 SQVTM and CDR2 ANQGSEA. The CDR3 is 14 amino acids.

CDR3 sequence: CASSLTRLRQGWITGELFF. The CDR3 coding sequence is TGTGCCAGCAGTTTAACAAGATTAAGACAGGGGTGGATCACCGGGGAGCTGTTTTTT. V and J are TRBV12-3 or TRBV12-4 and TRBJ2-2; 8 bases agree with TRBD1. V dropped 2 bases and J dropped 4; count of bases not matched to a gene: 15. The CDR3 sequence is 19 residues long.

The chain employs TRBV20-1 and TRBJ1-6; no clear D gene. Trimming took 1 base from V and 1 from J, leaving 5 bases between them. The germline CDR1 and CDR2 sequences are DFQATT and SNEGSKA (reference sequence). CDR3 length: 14 amino acids. CDR3 protein: CSARVDSYNSPLHF. The CDR3 coding sequence is TGCAGTGCTAGAGTAGATTCCTATAATTCACCCCTCCACTTT.